This TCR beta chain emerged from a study of tumor and adjacent non-tumor tissue in lung cancer. About the research overall: On average, productive TCRbeta reads reached 4 million to 4.5 million per sample.

TCRbeta libraries were built with three rounds of nested PCR, modified from ARM-PCR. TCRdb redid the calling of the multiplex PCR reads with MiXCR, one entry per CDR3 protein. This table has roughly 69,000 distinct CDR3 sequences, around 82% appearing once. This sample's RNA came from whole unsorted tissue. More than 3 cm separated this lung sample from the edge of the tumor. This clonotype came up a few times. An end of the junction does not agree with germline; a read error may underlie this. Germline V gives CDR1 MDHEN, CDR2 SYDVKM. The length of the CDR3 is 13 residues. The TCR sequence derives from a man in his sixties with non-small cell lung cancer. The sequenced sample was distant non-tumor lung tissue. This chain joins TRBV28 and TRBJ2-3; D is unresolved. In DNA form, the CDR3 reads TGTGCCAGCAGTACCCACACCACAGATGCGCAGTATTTT. Protein sequence: CASSTHTTDAQYF.